Below are 5 T cell receptor beta chains sequenced from a single sample in a study of blood T cells in healthy people across ages. A second PCR of 7 to 11 cycles used a sample-barcoded 5' primer and a J-beta primer mix. In TCRdb, the 5' RACE reads were re-called with MiXCR into one record per CDR3 protein. In the table there are hundreds of thousands of distinct CDR3 sequences, roughly 34% of which are singletons. Sample: blood. These receptors were taken from a man younger than 35 in good health.

This clonotype was recorded at least ten times. The rearrangement uses TRBV4-2 and TRBJ2-1, with D hard to call. The CDR3 length is 15 residues. V was pared by 0 bases and J by 0 bases, with 6 bases between. Germline loops: CDR1 LGHNA, CDR2 YNFKEQ. This CDR3 reads CASSQDANSYNEQFF. CDR3 nucleotide sequence: TGTGCCAGCAGCCAAGACGCAAACTCCTACAATGAGCAGTTCTTC.

The genes are TRBV6-2 or TRBV6-3 and TRBJ2-1; D might be TRBD1 (5 bases). The CDR3 is 15 amino acids. Germline CDR1 reads MNHEY; CDR2 reads SVGEGT. V was clipped by 0 bases and J by 9 bases, with 15 bases between them. The CDR3 nucleotides read TGTGCCAGCAGTTACTCGATACGTAGGGGAAGTGAGCAGTTCTTC. As protein: CASSYSIRRGSEQFF.

The table lists this clonotype with a few counts. The chain has TRBV5-1 and TRBJ2-3; 9 bases map to TRBD2. J gave up 2 bases and V 3 bases, and 7 bases lay outside the gene matches. This CDR3 is 16 amino acids long. Germline CDR1 is SGHRS and CDR2 is YFSETQ. CDR3 nucleotide sequence: TGCGCCAGCAGCTCCCCGACTAGCGGAACCACAGATACGCAGTATTTT. This codes for CASSSPTSGTTDTQYF.

This clonotype has just a few counts. The J gene is TRBJ1-1, the V gene TRBV5-5, with a weak D call TRBD1 (5 bases). The ends were cut back, 4 bases at V and 3 bases at J, with 13 bases in the middle. The germline V gene has CDR1 SGHKS and CDR2 YYEKEE (reference sequence). There are 14 residues in the CDR3. DNA of the CDR3: TGTGCCAGCAGCCTCAGGGAGGTTGACACTGAAGCTTTCTTT. It encodes CASSLREVDTEAFF.

About this clonotype itself: A junction end diverges from the germline sequence, so it may reflect a read error. The rearrangement joins TRBV12-3 or TRBV12-4 to TRBJ1-1, with 7 positions matching TRBD1. The CDR3 length is 18 residues. CDR3 bases: TGTGCCAGCAGTTTATTCGGACGCCTAGGGGGCAATAATTCACCCCCCCACTTT. It codes for CASSLFGRLGGNNSPPHF.